The 14 T cell receptor beta chains in this list originate from one sample, sequenced in a study of blood T cells in healthy people across ages. For the second PCR, which ran for about 6 to 11 cycles, a sample-barcoded 5' primer and a J-beta primer mix were used. TCRdb reprocessed the 5' RACE reads via MiXCR and lists one record per CDR3 protein. This table holds about 1,000,000 distinct CDR3 sequences, around 45% found once. Sequencing was performed on blood. Source of these receptors: a woman aged 60-75 years in good health.

This chain links TRBV9 with TRBJ2-3, with D perhaps TRBD2 (5 bases). The V gene lost 7 bases and the J gene lost 9 bases, with 21 bases spanning the gap. The CDR3 length is 14 residues. The germline V gene encodes CDR1 SGDLS and CDR2 YYNGEE. The CDR3 DNA sequence: TGTGCCAGCCCCCACTCTCCCGAACCGGGGACGCAGTATTTT. It yields the protein CASPHSPEPGTQYF.

This rearrangement joins TRBV20-1 to TRBJ2-7; 10 bases agree with TRBD1. Germline V gene data show CDR1 as DFQATT and CDR2 as SNEGSKA (reference sequence). The ends lost 6 bases at V and 6 bases at J; junction bases unmatched: 11. This CDR3 region has 14 residues. CDR3 amino acids: CSARPRDRGREQYF. In DNA form, the CDR3 reads TGCAGTGCCAGACCCCGGGACAGGGGTCGCGAGCAGTACTTC.

This clonotype has at least ten counts. The J gene is TRBJ2-7, the V gene TRBV27; TRBD2 aligns across 8 bases. The CDR3 runs 15 residues. V was clipped by 7 bases and J by 3 bases; unmatched bases: 11. CDR1 and CDR2 (germline): MNHEY, SMNVEV (reference sequence). CDR3 DNA: TGTGCCAGCAAGGTTCGGGGGGGGCTATACTACGAGCAGTACTTC. Translating gives CASKVRGGLYYEQYF.

This clonotype has at least ten counts. The gene calls are TRBV29-1 and TRBJ2-5; possible D gene TRBD2, 5 bases. Germline CDR1 SQVTM, CDR2 ANQGSEA. V lost 3 bases and J 3 bases, leaving 17 bases between the germline ends. CDR3 size: 15 residues. CDR3 residues: CSVEGDSRGEETQYF. Written as DNA, the CDR3 is TGCAGCGTTGAGGGAGACTCCCGTGGAGAAGAGACCCAGTACTTC.

This clonotype was detected only once. This chain joins TRBV5-1 and TRBJ2-5, with 8 bases identical to TRBD2. The CDR3 is 17 amino acids. CDR1 is SGHRS, CDR2 YFSETQ, per germline. V lost 1 base, J lost 2 bases, and 10 bases stayed unmatched. This CDR3 is CASSLNFGGGTQETQYF. The CDR3 DNA reads as TGCGCCAGCAGCTTGAATTTTGGCGGGGGGACTCAAGAGACCCAGTACTTC.

The CDR3 sequence is CSVEVGGVSGASYNEQFF. In DNA, the CDR3 is TGCAGCGTTGAAGTAGGGGGGGTAAGCGGGGCCTCCTACAATGAGCAGTTCTTC. The gene calls are TRBV29-1 and TRBJ2-1, with TRBD2 as a possible D gene (7 bases). CDR3 length: 18 residues. The V end lost 1 base, the J end lost 0 bases, and 19 bases lay between the germline ends. Germline CDR1 is SQVTM and CDR2 is ANQGSEA.

V is TRBV9 and J is TRBJ1-6; TRBD1 matches 11 bases. Trimming at V came to 2 bases and at J to 0 bases, leaving 4 bases not matched to a gene. This CDR3 has 18 residues. CDR1 and CDR2 from the germline V gene are SGDLS and YYNGEE. The CDR3 DNA is TGTGCCAGCAGCGTGGGGACAGGGGGGAGCTCCTATAATTCACCCCTCCACTTT. Protein: CASSVGTGGSSYNSPLHF.

This rearrangement joins TRBV2 to TRBJ2-1; weak D call: TRBD2 (5 bases). Trimming removed 6 bases at V and 6 bases at J, with 15 bases between. Germline CDR1 reads SNHLY; CDR2 reads FYNNEI. This CDR3 is built from 14 residues. CDR3 region: CASSNREGFNEQFF. The CDR3 DNA sequence: TGTGCCAGCAGCAACCGAGAGGGTTTCAATGAGCAGTTCTTC. Full variable domain (missing parts from reference TRBV2 and TRBJ2-1): EPEVTQTPSHQVTQMGQEVILRCVPISNHLYFYWYRQILGQKVEFLVSFYNNEISEKSEIFDDQFSVERPDGSNFTLKIRSTKLEDSAMYFCASSNREGFNEQFFGPGTRLTVL.

The chain carries TRBV20-1 and TRBJ2-7, with TRBD2 matching 9 bases. Trimming cost V 3 bases and J 7 bases; bases outside gene matches: 16. The V gene's germline CDR1 is DFQATT and CDR2 SNEGSKA (reference sequence). The CDR3 has 16 amino acids. CDR3 nucleotide sequence: TGCAGTGCTAGGTCTAGCGGGAAGATAATGGGTAGTGAGCAGTACTTC. It specifies CSARSSGKIMGSEQYF.

The chain recombines TRBV27 with TRBJ2-3; 8 bases agree with TRBD2. The CDR3 consists of 16 residues. The V gene's germline CDR1 is MNHEY and CDR2 SMNVEV (reference sequence). After removal of 1 base from V and 4 bases from J, the junction contained 7 bases not matched to a gene. CDR3 nucleotides: TGTGCCAGCAGTTTATGGCGGGGACTAGGGGCAGATACGCAGTATTTT. Residues: CASSLWRGLGADTQYF.

The chain carries TRBV9 and TRBJ2-1; D ambiguous. Trimming shortened V by 0 bases and J by 5 bases, and 6 bases separated the two germline ends. CDR1 SGDLS and CDR2 YYNGEE come from the germline V gene. The CDR3 is 13 residues long. The CDR3 DNA reads TGTGCCAGCAGCGTAGGGTCAGACAATGAGCAGTTCTTC. Translation: CASSVGSDNEQFF.

This clonotype was found a few times. The chain carries TRBV18 and TRBJ2-1; no firm D call. This CDR3 has 14 residues. Germline loops: CDR1 KGHSH, CDR2 LQKENI. Trimming cost V 1 base and J 3 bases, with 7 bases left between them. CDR3 coding DNA: TGTGCCAGCTCACCACAAGGGATCTACAATGAGCAGTTCTTC. Translating gives CASSPQGIYNEQFF.

This clonotype occurred a few times. The rearrangement uses TRBV24-1 and TRBJ2-3; D is uncertain. V shed 3 bases and J shed 6 bases, with 15 bases lying between them. Germline V CDR1 and CDR2: KGHDR, SFDVKD. This CDR3 contains 15 residues. Written as DNA, the CDR3 is TGTGCCACCAGTGATGGGCAGGATCATACTGATACGCAGTATTTT. It specifies CATSDGQDHTDTQYF.

This clonotype has just a few counts. The chain employs TRBV13 and TRBJ2-1, with 8 positions matching TRBD2. This CDR3 spans 12 amino acids. CDR1 is PRHDT, CDR2 FYEKMQ, per germline (reference sequence). The V segment lost 5 bases and the J segment 9 bases; nucleotides outside the gene matches: 3. This chain's CDR3 is CASSREGREQFF. The CDR3 region has the DNA TGTGCCAGCAGCCGGGAGGGCCGTGAGCAGTTCTTC.